The source of this TCR beta chain is a study of shared clonotypes between healthy human individuals. TCRdb's table, derived via immunoSEQ multiplex PCR, lists solely in-frame clones and lacks some. This repertoire shows some 2.4 million clones, roughly 93% found once; its top ten account for 0.35% to 0.45%. Note on this clone: Its target is unknown.

Recent vaccinations or acute infections were absent in the healthy HIV-negative adult donors. General observations from the study: Clonotype sharing among donors likely depends on sequencing depth. Between a few donors, naive CD4 clonotypes were shared at a level of about 5%.

Looked up from germline, CDR1 is KGHSH and CDR2 is LQKENI. CDR3 length: 16 amino acids. Trimming cost V 1 base and J 2 bases; bases outside gene matches: 7. The sequenced sample consisted of naive CD4+ T cells from PBMCs. Described subset: CD45RA+ positively selected. The source of this sequence is a man aged 18 to 30 in good health. Some clones in this sample may be carry-over from other donors' samples. The V gene is TRBV18, the J gene TRBJ2-5, with 7 bases lining up with TRBD2. The CDR3 is CASSPRVLAEQETQYF. The CDR3 DNA is TGTGCCAGCTCACCACGCGTCCTAGCGGAACAAGAGACCCAGTACTTC.